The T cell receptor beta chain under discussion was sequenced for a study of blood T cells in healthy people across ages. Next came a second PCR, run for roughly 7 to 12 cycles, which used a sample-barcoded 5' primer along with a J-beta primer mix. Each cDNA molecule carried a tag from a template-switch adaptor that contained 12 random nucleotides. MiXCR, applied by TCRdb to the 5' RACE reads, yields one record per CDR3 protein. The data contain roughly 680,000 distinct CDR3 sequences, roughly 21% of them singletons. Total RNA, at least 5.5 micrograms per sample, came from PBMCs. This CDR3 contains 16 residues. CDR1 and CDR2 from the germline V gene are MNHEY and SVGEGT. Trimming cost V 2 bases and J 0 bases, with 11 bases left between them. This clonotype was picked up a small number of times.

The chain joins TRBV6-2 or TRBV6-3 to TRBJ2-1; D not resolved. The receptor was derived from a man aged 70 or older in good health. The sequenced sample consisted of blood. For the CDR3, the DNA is TGTGCCAGCAGTTACATTTCCCATAGCTCCTACAATGAGCAGTTCTTC. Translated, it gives CASSYISHSSYNEQFF.